This passage covers 26 T cell receptor beta chains from one sample sequenced in a study of blood T cell repertoires in COVID-19 (dated by TCRdb to the early 2020s). Libraries came from the immunoSEQ multiplex PCR assay. Sourced from immuneACCESS, this table was stored by TCRdb with only in-frame sequences that have V and J called. A share of the clones is absent; for the studies checked, an unresolved V gene accounts for under half, and the remainder has no known explanation. This sample lists approximately 440,000 clones; about 91% were detected once. The top ten constitute over 9.5% of the sample. Sequenced input: peripheral blood. All receptors derive from a woman in her 50s with COVID-19, enrolled during active disease.

This sequence joins TRBV10-1 and TRBJ2-3; 9 positions agree with TRBD1. This CDR3 has 16 residues. The V gene's germline CDR1 is WNHNN and CDR2 SYGVQD (reference sequence). V lost 3 bases, J lost 5 bases, and 9 bases stayed unmatched. The DNA for the CDR3 is TGCGCCAGCAGTGATCGGACAGGGGACGGGGGAGATACGCAGTATTTT. This translates into CASSDRTGDGGDTQYF.

This clone was picked up one time. The genes are TRBV18 and TRBJ2-7, with TRBD1 matching 9 bases. Germline V gives CDR1 KGHSH, CDR2 LQKENI. The CDR3 spans 15 residues. V lost 2 bases to trimming and J lost 5 bases; unmatched junction nucleotides: 7. CDR3: CASSPSGTGYNEQYF. In nucleotides, the CDR3 is TGTGCCAGCTCACCATCCGGGACAGGGTACAACGAGCAGTACTTC.

This chain connects TRBV2 to TRBJ2-5; TRBD1 matches at 9 bases. The CDR3 covers 14 residues. J gave up 3 bases and V 3 bases, and 2 bases lay outside the gene matches. Germline CDR1 reads SNHLY; CDR2 reads FYNNEI. The DNA for the CDR3 is TGTGCCAGCAGTGAGGGACAGGGAAAAGAGACCCAGTACTTC. Encoded protein: CASSEGQGKETQYF.

As DNA, the CDR3 is TGTGCCTGGAGCCCTGGGGCCCATGGCTACACCTTC. It yields the protein CAWSPGAHGYTF. The J gene is TRBJ1-2, the V gene TRBV30; TRBD1 might be the D (5 bases). The germline V gene encodes CDR1 GTSNPN and CDR2 SVGIG (reference sequence). With 3 bases removed from V and 6 bases from J, the gap between germline ends came to 11 bases. This CDR3 contains 12 residues.

This clone has a single count. The chain combines TRBV14 with TRBJ2-1; a possible D gene is TRBD2 (5 bases). The germline V gene encodes CDR1 SGHDN and CDR2 FVKESK. Trimming shortened V by 4 bases and J by 13 bases, and 14 bases separated the two germline ends. The CDR3 sequence is 12 residues long. CDR3 loop: CASSRFRDYQFF. The CDR3, as DNA: TGTGCCAGCAGCCGGTTCCGGGATTATCAGTTCTTC.

The V and J genes are TRBV2 and TRBJ2-7, with TRBD2 matching 7 bases. CDR3 length equals 16 residues. Trimming cost V 5 bases and J 1 base; bases outside gene matches: 11. Germline V gene sequence: CDR1 SNHLY, CDR2 FYNNEI. The CDR3 sequence is CASSHGLVKDSYEQYF. The DNA for the CDR3 is TGTGCCAGCAGTCACGGACTAGTGAAGGATTCCTACGAGCAGTACTTC.

The V and J genes are TRBV5-5 and TRBJ2-1; 14 bases are shared with TRBD2. Germline trimming cut 4 bases from V and 0 bases from J; bases unmatched to any gene: 12. Germline V gene lookup returns CDR1 SGHKS and CDR2 YYEKEE (reference sequence). The length of the CDR3 is 20 residues. The CDR3 DNA reads as TGTGCCAGCAGCGTAACCGCGGGACTAGCGGGGGACAGCTCCTACAATGAGCAGTTCTTC. Protein: CASSVTAGLAGDSSYNEQFF.

This chain joins TRBV19 and TRBJ1-1; 7 bases fit TRBD1. Germline CDR1 and CDR2: LNHDA and SQIVND (reference sequence). The CDR3 covers 12 residues. The V gene end was trimmed by 3 bases and the J gene end by 7 bases; junction bases not matched to a gene: 2. The CDR3 loop reads CASSIAGGEAFF. CDR3 bases: TGTGCCAGTAGTATTGCAGGGGGTGAAGCTTTCTTT. The full variable domain, in which reference TRBV19 and TRBJ1-1 provide the parts outside the CDR3, is DGGITQSPKYLFRKEGQNVTLSCEQNLNHDAMYWYRQDPGQGLRLIYYSQIVNDFQKGDIAEGYSVSREKKESFPLTVTSAQKNPTAFYLCASSIAGGEAFFGQGTRLTVV.

The rearrangement links TRBV5-4 to TRBJ2-3; tentative D call: TRBD2 (6 bases). Trimming stripped 3 bases from V and 0 bases from J, with 14 bases between. The CDR3 sequence is 16 residues long. From germline, CDR1 is SGHNT and CDR2 YYREEE (reference sequence). The CDR3 bases are TGTGCCAGCAGCTCCCATCCGGGGGACAGCACAGATACGCAGTATTTT. Residues: CASSSHPGDSTDTQYF.

The V and J genes are TRBV6-5 and TRBJ2-7, with 8 bases that match TRBD2. Germline values: CDR1 MNHEY, CDR2 SVGAGI. The CDR3 sequence is 14 residues long. The ends lost 5 bases at V and 4 bases at J; junction bases unmatched: 7. The CDR3: CASSRGRGEYEQYF. The CDR3 DNA reads as TGTGCCAGCAGTCGGGGGCGGGGGGAGTACGAGCAGTACTTC.

The chain employs TRBV4-1 and TRBJ1-2; 9 bases are a match to TRBD1. The CDR3 totals 19 residues. Germline V gene data show CDR1 as MGHRA and CDR2 as YSYEKL. V lost 0 bases, J lost 3 bases, and 14 bases stayed unmatched. CDR3 sequence (DNA): TGCGCCAGCAGCCAAGATCGTCCGGGACAGGGTGGAATCGACTATGGCTACACCTTC. Residues: CASSQDRPGQGGIDYGYTF.

This chain connects TRBV29-1 to TRBJ2-7, with D possibly being TRBD2 (5 bases). The ends were cut back, 6 bases at V and 2 bases at J, with 11 bases in the middle. Germline-derived CDR1 and CDR2 are SQVTM and ANQGSEA. This CDR3 has 12 residues. In DNA, the CDR3 is TGCAGCGTCACCGACGGGGCCTACGAGCAGTACTTC. It specifies CSVTDGAYEQYF.

J is TRBJ1-6 and V is TRBV27; D call uncertain. V was pared by 4 bases and J by 2 bases, with 12 bases between. The germline V gene encodes CDR1 MNHEY and CDR2 SMNVEV (reference sequence). This CDR3 region has 16 residues. CDR3 DNA: TGTGCCAGCAGTTCGAGGGCGCAGACCTATAATTCACCCCTCCACTTT. Translating gives CASSSRAQTYNSPLHF.

The CDR3 nucleotides are TGTGCCAGCAGCAACAGGGAGTTTGAGCAGTTCTTC. Translating it yields CASSNREFEQFF. The V gene is TRBV28, the J gene TRBJ2-1, with D perhaps matching TRBD1 (6 bases). Germline-derived CDR1 and CDR2 are MDHEN and SYDVKM. CDR3 length: 12 amino acids. Trimming stripped 6 bases from V and 9 bases from J, with 12 bases between.

The chain has TRBV24-1 and TRBJ2-5; TRBD2 aligns across 8 bases. The germline V gene encodes CDR1 KGHDR and CDR2 SFDVKD. The CDR3 runs to 15 residues. Trimming at V came to 2 bases and at J to 0 bases, leaving 1 base not matched to a gene. The CDR3 DNA sequence: TGTGCCACCAGTGATTCCGGGGGGGACCAAGAGACCCAGTACTTC. It yields the protein CATSDSGGDQETQYF.

The gene calls are TRBV5-1 and TRBJ2-7; 7 nucleotides line up with TRBD1. Germline CDR1 is SGHRS and CDR2 is YFSETQ. The CDR3 spans 14 residues. J gave up 4 bases and V 4 bases, and 8 bases lay outside the gene matches. CDR3 protein: CASSPGQEPYEQYF. CDR3 DNA: TGCGCCAGCAGCCCCGGACAGGAACCATACGAGCAGTACTTC.

This clone was seen a handful of times. For the CDR3, the DNA is TGTGCCAGCAGCCCCGAGGCGGAAGTTTACAATGAGCAGTTCTTC. Translated, it gives CASSPEAEVYNEQFF. The genes are TRBV7-2 and TRBJ2-1, with D unclear. The CDR3 is 15 residues long. Per germline, CDR1 SGHTA and CDR2 FQGNSA. Trimming left V 5 bases short and J 4 bases short, with 15 bases between. Full variable domain (missing parts from reference TRBV7-2 and TRBJ2-1): GAGVSQSPSNKVTEKGKDVELRCDPISGHTALYWYRQSLGQGLEFLIYFQGNSAPDKSGLPSDRFSAERTGGSVSTLTIQRTQQEDSAVYLCASSPEAEVYNEQFFGPGTRLTVL.

The table lists this clone with a few counts. The chain combines TRBV5-4 with TRBJ1-4; tentatively, D is TRBD1 (5 bases). Trimming left V 0 bases short and J 3 bases short, with 12 bases between. Germline CDR1 is SGHNT and CDR2 is YYREEE (reference sequence). This CDR3 has 16 residues. The DNA of the CDR3 is TGTGCCAGCAGCTTGGGGGGCGGAGGGGCTAATGAAAAACTGTTTTTT. It codes for CASSLGGGGANEKLFF.

The rearrangement uses TRBV6-5 and TRBJ2-7, with D maybe TRBD2 (6 bases). CDR3 length: 14 residues. The germline V and J ends were trimmed by 6 bases and 3 bases, with 15 bases remaining between them. The germline V gene has CDR1 MNHEY and CDR2 SVGAGI. As DNA, the CDR3 is TGTGCCAGCAGGGGGGGATACGACGGCTACGAGCAGTACTTC. Encoded protein: CASRGGYDGYEQYF.

The chain carries TRBV11-2 and TRBJ1-2, with 7 bases aligning to TRBD1. The trim removed 1 base at V and 6 bases at J, leaving 5 bases unmatched. Looked up from germline, CDR1 is SGHAT and CDR2 is FQNNGV. The CDR3 runs 14 residues. The CDR3 DNA follows: TGTGCCAGCAGCTTAGCAGGGGGTTACGATGGCTACACCTTC. Translated, it gives CASSLAGGYDGYTF.

The chain employs TRBV11-2 and TRBJ2-1; the match to TRBD1 covers 8 bases. The CDR3 sequence is 17 residues long. The ends lost 5 bases at V and 6 bases at J; junction bases unmatched: 15. The germline gives CDR1 SGHAT, CDR2 FQNNGV. CDR3 protein: CASSLRSDRVLGNEQFF. The CDR3 DNA follows: TGTGCCAGCAGCCTGAGATCGGACAGGGTATTGGGCAATGAGCAGTTCTTC.

This chain connects TRBV14 to TRBJ2-7; maybe TRBD1 (6 bases). The CDR3 is made up of 15 amino acids. Germline CDR1 reads SGHDN; CDR2 reads FVKESK. V was clipped by 0 bases and J by 6 bases, with 15 bases between them. CDR3 loop: CASSQEQGGSLEQYF. CDR3 bases: TGTGCCAGCAGCCAAGAACAGGGTGGGAGTCTCGAGCAGTACTTC.

This sequence joins TRBV5-4 and TRBJ2-7; TRBD2 might be the D (6 bases). This CDR3 has 15 amino acids. V was shortened by 4 bases and J by 3 bases, with 17 bases between the two germline ends. Germline CDR1 SGHNT, CDR2 YYREEE (reference sequence). The chain's CDR3 is CASSLGIAEHYEQYF. The CDR3 DNA is TGTGCCAGCAGCCTGGGGATAGCGGAGCACTACGAGCAGTACTTC.

This clone came up once. This chain links TRBV6-6 with TRBJ1-1, with D tentatively TRBD1 (5 bases). Germline-derived CDR1 and CDR2 are MNHNY and SVGAGI (reference sequence). The CDR3 extends over 12 amino acids. Trimming took 6 bases from V and 2 from J, leaving 7 bases between them. The CDR3 nucleotides read TGTGCCAGCAGGGACACAAACACTGAAGCTTTCTTT. Amino acids: CASRDTNTEAFF.

The rearrangement links TRBV9 to TRBJ2-2, with D maybe TRBD1 (7 bases). With 2 bases removed from V and 5 bases from J, the gap between germline ends came to 13 bases. The CDR3 extends over 15 amino acids. In germline, CDR1 is SGDLS, CDR2 YYNGEE. This CDR3 reads CASSVQGGGTGELFF. CDR3 in DNA: TGTGCCAGCAGCGTCCAGGGGGGTGGGACCGGGGAGCTGTTTTTT.

The gene calls are TRBV27 and TRBJ2-7; D is ambiguous. Trimming left V 10 bases short and J 3 bases short, with 19 bases between. The germline CDR1 and CDR2 sequences are MNHEY and SMNVEV (reference sequence). This CDR3 comprises 14 residues. The CDR3 DNA sequence: TGTGCCACCAGACTTAGCCCGTCCTTCTACGAGCAGTACTTC. It specifies CATRLSPSFYEQYF.